This T cell receptor (beta chain) comes out of a study of control samples from healthy donors and cancer patients. In germline, CDR1 is MNHEY, CDR2 SMNVEV (reference sequence). This CDR3 is built from 17 residues. V shed 5 bases, J shed 6 bases, and the junction held 15 bases outside the gene matches. Using immunoSEQ multiplex PCR, the repertoire was profiled, and TCRdb retains in-frame clones only, with some absent. This table has approximately 190,000 clones, 91% appearing once. The TCR sequence derives from a young man in good health. V usage is TRBV27 and J usage is TRBJ2-1; 8 bases align to TRBD2. Sequenced input: blood. CDR3 nucleotides: TGTGCCAGCAGTCGCCTTCCCGGAGCGGGGGTTGGCAATGAGCAGTTCTTC. Residues: CASSRLPGAGVGNEQFF.